One and the same sample provided the 29 T cell receptor beta chains below, sequenced in a study of blood T cell repertoires in COVID-19. Sequencing used immunoSEQ multiplex PCR; TCRdb keeps in-frame clones, though not all of them. The sample has roughly 500,000 clones, 85% to 90% seen once. Sequences were obtained from PBMCs or T cells enriched from blood (not recorded which). Every receptor here comes from a woman in her thirties or forties who had recovered from COVID-19.

The chain employs TRBV27 and TRBJ1-6; a possible D gene is TRBD1 (5 bases). The CDR3 loop spans 16 amino acids. V lost 5 bases, J lost 10 bases, and 21 bases lay in between. Per the germline V gene, CDR1 is MNHEY and CDR2 is SMNVEV (reference sequence). The CDR3 DNA reads TGTGCCAGCAGTCTAAAAACCCAGGGACTTTGGTCACCCCTCCACTTT. Residues: CASSLKTQGLWSPLHF.

The CDR3 loop is CASSPDSGANVLTF. CDR3 coding DNA: TGTGCCAGCAGCCCAGACTCTGGGGCCAACGTCCTGACTTTC. The J gene is TRBJ2-6, the V gene TRBV7-2; D unresolved. This CDR3 has 14 amino acids. The V gene's germline CDR1 is SGHTA and CDR2 FQGNSA. V lost 5 bases, J lost 0 bases, and 5 bases lay in between.

This clone was picked up a small number of times. This chain joins TRBV7-9 and TRBJ2-7, with 9 bases that match TRBD1. J was trimmed by 2 bases and V by 7 bases; bases with no gene match: 9. Germline assignment: CDR1 SEHNR and CDR2 FQNEAQ (reference sequence). The CDR3 has 15 amino acids. The CDR3 sequence: CASTITGTGTYEQYF. For the CDR3, the DNA is TGTGCCAGCACCATCACCGGGACAGGGACCTACGAGCAGTACTTC.

V is TRBV7-2 and J is TRBJ2-3; 8 bases fit TRBD2. Germline V gene data show CDR1 as SGHTA and CDR2 as FQGNSA. The CDR3 covers 16 residues. J gave up 4 bases and V 1 base, and 7 bases lay outside the gene matches. The CDR3 sequence: CASSLVGTSWADTQYF. Here the CDR3 DNA reads TGTGCCAGCAGCTTAGTAGGGACTAGTTGGGCAGATACGCAGTATTTT.

This chain links TRBV7-2 with TRBJ1-3; TRBD1 might be the D (5 bases). Germline CDR1 reads SGHTA; CDR2 reads FQGNSA. V lost 7 bases and J 2 bases, leaving 12 bases between the germline ends. This CDR3 spans 14 amino acids. CDR3 protein: CASIPSGTGNTIYF. The CDR3 DNA sequence: TGTGCCAGCATCCCCTCAGGGACTGGAAACACCATATATTTT.

This chain links TRBV19 with TRBJ2-3, with 9 bases fitting TRBD1. This CDR3 has 17 residues. CDR1 and CDR2 from the germline V gene are LNHDA and SQIVND (reference sequence). Trimming at V came to 4 bases and at J to 4 bases, leaving 12 bases not matched to a gene. The CDR3 here is CASSTLLGQGRADTQYF. The CDR3 region has the DNA TGTGCCAGTAGTACCCTTTTGGGACAGGGTAGGGCAGATACGCAGTATTTT.

The chain is built from TRBV19 and TRBJ2-7; D is possibly TRBD2 (5 bases). V lost 0 bases to trimming and J lost 3 bases, with 9 bases between them. Germline V gives CDR1 LNHDA, CDR2 SQIVND (reference sequence). This CDR3 is built from 14 residues. In DNA, the CDR3 is TGTGCCAGTAGTATAGAGGGCGGAGGCTACGAGCAGTACTTC. Encoded protein: CASSIEGGGYEQYF.

This chain links TRBV5-4 with TRBJ1-2; no definite D call. This CDR3 contains 17 residues. CDR1 SGHNT and CDR2 YYREEE come from the germline V gene (reference sequence). The V gene lost 0 bases and the J gene lost 3 bases, with 18 bases spanning the gap. CDR3 region: CASSLGGWRAEDYGYTF. The CDR3 DNA reads TGTGCCAGCAGCTTGGGTGGGTGGAGGGCAGAGGACTATGGCTACACCTTC.

This clone has only one observation. The chain is built from TRBV6-2 or TRBV6-3 and TRBJ2-7; 11 positions match TRBD2. The germline gives CDR1 MNHEY, CDR2 SVGEGT. V lost 0 bases, J lost 4 bases, and 5 bases stayed unmatched. This CDR3 is 16 amino acids long. This chain's CDR3 is CASSYSILAGDYEQYF. CDR3 sequence (DNA): TGTGCCAGCAGTTACTCGATACTAGCGGGAGATTACGAGCAGTACTTC.

The chain is built from TRBV5-8 and TRBJ1-1; TRBD1 matches at 8 bases. The germline gives CDR1 SGHTS, CDR2 YDEGEE. The CDR3 runs to 17 residues. The trim removed 0 bases at V and 5 bases at J, leaving 12 bases unmatched. CDR3 loop: CASSLGRQGARRTEAFF. CDR3 nucleotide sequence: TGTGCCAGCAGCTTGGGGCGGCAGGGGGCAAGACGGACTGAAGCTTTCTTT.

A few counts support this clone. The sample carries other DNA sequences with the same CDR3. This chain links TRBV18 with TRBJ1-6, with 10 bases identical to TRBD1. After removal of 6 bases from V and 7 bases from J, the junction contained 3 bases not matched to a gene. The CDR3 length is 14 residues. Germline CDR1 reads KGHSH; CDR2 reads LQKENI. CDR3 amino acids: CASSPGQGNSPLHF. The CDR3, as DNA: TGTGCCAGCTCGCCGGGACAGGGGAATTCACCCCTCCACTTT.

A single count supports this clone. This chain joins TRBV28 and TRBJ1-2; tentatively, D is TRBD1 (6 bases). The germline gives CDR1 MDHEN, CDR2 SYDVKM. The CDR3 consists of 13 residues. V was shortened by 6 bases and J by 6 bases, with 14 bases between the two germline ends. The CDR3 loop reads CASRDTGRDGYTF. CDR3 DNA: TGTGCCAGCAGAGATACAGGGCGCGATGGCTACACCTTC.

The J gene is TRBJ1-3, the V gene TRBV11-2; D unclear. Trimming removed 0 bases at V and 0 bases at J, with 9 bases between. Germline V gene lookup returns CDR1 SGHAT and CDR2 FQNNGV. This CDR3 comprises 16 residues. The CDR3 sequence: CASSLDRVVSGNTIYF. CDR3 bases: TGTGCCAGCAGCTTAGATCGGGTTGTCTCTGGAAACACCATATATTTT.

V gene TRBV6-5 combines with J gene TRBJ2-7, with no clear D. There are 16 residues in the CDR3. Trimming shortened V by 0 bases and J by 3 bases, and 15 bases separated the two germline ends. CDR1 is MNHEY, CDR2 SVGAGI, per germline. The CDR3 DNA follows: TGTGCCAGCAGTTACTCGACCGGGTTCGGTTTCTACGAGCAGTACTTC. This encodes CASSYSTGFGFYEQYF.

This rearrangement joins TRBV27 to TRBJ1-1, with TRBD1 matching over 7 bases. CDR3 length: 16 amino acids. The V gene's germline CDR1 is MNHEY and CDR2 SMNVEV (reference sequence). J was trimmed by 4 bases and V by 1 base; bases with no gene match: 9. CDR3 coding DNA: TGTGCCAGCAGTTTATTCCAAAACAGGGGCGGCACTGAAGCTTTCTTT. Translated: CASSLFQNRGGTEAFF.

V is TRBV5-1 and J is TRBJ1-6; no reliable D call. Looked up from germline, CDR1 is SGHRS and CDR2 is YFSETQ. The V end was cut by 1 base, the J end by 0 bases, with 8 bases between. The CDR3 extends over 16 amino acids. Here the CDR3 DNA reads TGCGCCAGCAGCTTGCAGGCGAGCTCCTATAATTCACCCCTCCACTTT. Translated: CASSLQASSYNSPLHF.

The rearrangement uses TRBV21-1 and TRBJ2-2; TRBD2 is taken as the D call from the table, unchecked against the DNA. TRBV21-1 is listed as a pseudogene. There are 17 residues in the CDR3. The CDR3 reads CASSKTSGSSLDGELFF. The CDR3 nucleotides are TGTGCCAGCAGCAAAACCAGCGGGAGTTCTTTGGACGGGGAGCTGTTTTTT.

This clone was seen once. The chain joins TRBV6-5 to TRBJ1-2, with D possibly matching TRBD1 (6 bases). V lost 5 bases to trimming and J lost 7 bases, with 11 bases between them. The CDR3 covers 12 residues. Germline CDR1 MNHEY, CDR2 SVGAGI. The DNA for the CDR3 is TGTGCCAGCAGTCGGACAGAGTCTGGCTACACCTTC. Translating it yields CASSRTESGYTF.

This clone has only a few counts. The chain uses TRBV10-3 and TRBJ1-1, with a tentative D call TRBD1 (6 bases). V lost 4 bases, J lost 4 bases, and 19 bases lay in between. The CDR3 is 16 amino acids. Germline-derived CDR1 and CDR2 are ENHRY and SYGVKD. CDR3 sequence: CAISGVYRDYSTEAFF. CDR3 DNA: TGTGCCATCAGTGGTGTTTACAGGGATTATAGCACTGAAGCTTTCTTT.

Turning to this clone: It is unclear where the CDR3 begins or ends on the DNA, so no DNA is shown, and the CDR3 is as TCRdb lists it. The genes are TRBV19 and TRBJ2-7; TRBD1 is the table's D call and was not checked against the DNA. Germline assignment: CDR1 LNHDA and CDR2 SQIVND (reference sequence). The CDR3 spans 13 amino acids, including both terminal residues. CDR3 in amino acids: CASTSGQGFEQYF.

This chain connects TRBV7-8 to TRBJ1-1; 7 bases match TRBD1. V shed 4 bases and J 0 bases; nucleotides not matched to a gene: 8. Germline V CDR1 and CDR2: SGHVS, FQNEAQ. CDR3 size: 16 residues. CDR3 loop: CASSSYRGSMNTEAFF. The CDR3 coding sequence is TGTGCCAGCAGCTCTTACAGGGGATCGATGAACACTGAAGCTTTCTTT. The full variable domain, with the rest looked up from reference TRBV7-8 and TRBJ1-1, is GAGVSQSPRYKVAKRGQDVALRCDPISGHVSLFWYQQALGQGPEFLTYFQNEAQLDKSGLPSDRFFAERPEGSVSTLKIQRTQQEDSAVYLCASSSYRGSMNTEAFFGQGTRLTVV.

This clone is a singleton in its sample. CDR3: CASSLYGTGNQPQHF. The DNA of the CDR3 is TGTGCCAGCTCACTCTACGGGACAGGCAATCAGCCCCAGCATTTT. The chain uses TRBV18 and TRBJ1-5; 7 nucleotides agree with TRBD1. This CDR3 spans 15 amino acids. Germline CDR1 KGHSH, CDR2 LQKENI. V lost 4 bases, J lost 2 bases, and 5 bases stayed unmatched.

V is TRBV6-5 and J is TRBJ1-5, with D unclear. This CDR3 is 15 amino acids long. V was trimmed by 5 bases and J by 0 bases, leaving 11 bases between them. CDR1 is MNHEY and CDR2 is SVGAGI in the germline V gene. In DNA, the CDR3 is TGTGCCAGCAGTCGCTCAGGAAATAGCAATCAGCCCCAGCATTTT. Its translation is CASSRSGNSNQPQHF.

V usage is TRBV19 and J usage is TRBJ1-6; D gene uncertain. The CDR3 is made up of 19 amino acids. V lost 5 bases to trimming and J lost 0 bases, with 20 bases between them. CDR1 is LNHDA and CDR2 is SQIVND in the germline V gene (reference sequence). In DNA form, the CDR3 reads TGTGCCAGTAGTCCGACGATCGGGGTCCCGATCTCCTATAATTCACCCCTCCACTTT. It specifies CASSPTIGVPISYNSPLHF.

The rearrangement uses TRBV28 and TRBJ2-3; 9 nucleotides line up with TRBD2. Per the germline V gene, CDR1 is MDHEN and CDR2 is SYDVKM. The junction had 6 bases not matched to a gene; V was cut back by 6 bases and J by 2 bases. The CDR3 runs to 15 residues. This chain's CDR3 is CASRTTSGATDTQYF. The CDR3 bases are TGTGCCAGCAGAACGACTAGCGGAGCCACAGATACGCAGTATTTT.

This chain joins TRBV27 and TRBJ2-1; D gene ambiguous. This CDR3 is 16 amino acids long. Germline V gene data show CDR1 as MNHEY and CDR2 as SMNVEV (reference sequence). Trimming stripped 6 bases from V and 0 bases from J, with 15 bases between. The CDR3 sequence is CASRSPLRSSYNEQFF. The DNA of the CDR3 is TGTGCCAGCAGATCACCCCTCAGGTCCTCCTACAATGAGCAGTTCTTC.

This clone was seen only once. This chain uses TRBV29-1 with TRBJ2-7, with 7 bases that match TRBD1. The germline gives CDR1 SQVTM, CDR2 ANQGSEA. Trimming took 6 bases from V and 1 from J; bases not matched to a gene: 9. The CDR3 totals 14 residues. The CDR3 reads CSVVGDSLSYEQYF. CDR3 coding DNA: TGCAGCGTGGTCGGGGACAGCCTATCCTACGAGCAGTACTTC.

The J gene is TRBJ1-6, the V gene TRBV6-5; 9 nucleotides agree with TRBD1. Per the germline V gene, CDR1 is MNHEY and CDR2 is SVGAGI. This CDR3 has 15 amino acids. Trimming cost V 0 bases and J 8 bases; bases outside gene matches: 2. CDR3 sequence: CASSYSGQGDSPLHF. For the CDR3, the DNA is TGTGCCAGCAGTTACTCGGGACAGGGAGATTCACCCCTCCACTTT.

The chain uses TRBV19 and TRBJ1-2; tentative D call: TRBD1 (6 bases). The CDR3 extends over 13 amino acids. CDR1 and CDR2 from the germline V gene are LNHDA and SQIVND (reference sequence). Trimming pared 5 bases from V and 2 bases from J, leaving 9 bases between. CDR3 sequence: CASSPTGNYGYTF. The CDR3 DNA reads as TGTGCCAGTAGTCCCACAGGGAACTATGGCTACACCTTC.